This T cell receptor (beta chain) was sequenced in a study of cytomegalovirus exposure and HLA in healthy donors (dated by TCRdb to 2016 to 2017). With regard to the full study: An earlier analysis of a few hundred of the donors reported approximately 260 Gb of sequence data and 95 million to 130 million unique TCR beta sequences obtained from about 180 million T cells. The number of donors typed differed by locus, with 629-630 for A, B, C, DRB1 and DQB1, about 500 for DQA1, about 610 for DPA1, and some 440 for DPB1. A later genetic analysis took genome-wide SNP genotypes for about 55% of the roughly 700 donors and used that subset as a discovery cohort. The study profiled the T cell repertoires of hundreds of subjects by immunosequencing and related them to cytomegalovirus serostatus. To predict cytomegalovirus infection status, the study combined high-throughput TCR immunosequencing, statistical association of individual TCRs with disease status, and machine learning. Donor age, sex, ethnicity and CMV serostatus were compiled alongside the repertoire data. Across some 400 genotyped donors of the cohort, an average of roughly 230,000 unique TCR beta nucleotide sequences per donor were sequenced, and approximately 17% of those sequences were non-productive. A separate validation cohort of over 95 different subjects was used in addition to the approximately 700-subject first cohort. Approximately 300 gigabases of sequencing data and roughly 90 million unique TCR sequences were included in an early release covering several hundred HLA-typed donors. HLA typing covered class I and class II loci at four-digit resolution. The aim of the study was to test whether cataloging public T cell receptors could identify signatures of past pathogen exposure. A later analysis re-examined previously published TCR beta repertoires from 610 or so donors and added high-resolution HLA genotyping to investigate patterns of TCR occurrence. An earlier analysis of 587 of the donors applied high-throughput TCR beta sequencing to assess whether each TCR beta V gene segment acted as functional or pseudogenic. Every discovery cohort repertoire had been produced on one sequencing platform. Rather than drawing on any new phenotypic data, the later analysis identified candidate immune exposures from TCR beta sequences and the way those sequences occurred across donors. Roughly five DR-DQ haplotypes were handled as single units for association and clustering, since linkage in the cohort was strong. The genetic ancestry cluster associated with self-reported Caucasian donors included roughly four fifths of the 300 to 450 genotyped donors. The full study reports these points: According to a later analysis, parvovirus B19, influenza, CMV and Epstein-Barr virus appeared linked to several top co-occurrence clusters. Because some donors lacked HLA typing at each locus, the association tests relied only on the typed subset. Correlated functional status among segregating V segments might be attributable to linkage disequilibrium, but an unknown experimental factor could not be ruled out. CMV serostatus was the only immune exposure information available for the cohort. A further reported finding was that TCR beta sequences accurately predicted the HLA-A and HLA-B alleles for most subjects in the first cohort. Cytomegalovirus status was reported to be diagnosed by the classifier with high specificity and sensitivity in both the original and validation cohorts. According to a later analysis, TCR association rates differed among HLA loci, with DRB1 alleles showing the most associated TCRs and HLA-C alleles showing the fewest. The study gave a list of roughly 150 TCR beta chains associated with cytomegalovirus. A cluster of highly shared sequence variants was judged likely to be a technical artifact of the sequencing pipeline. The earlier analysis of 587 of the donors excluded 15 to 20 rarely observed V segments, including chromosome 9 orphons, because counts were too low. In a later analysis, most CMV-associated TCR beta chains were found to appear HLA-restricted, with HLA associations seemingly driven largely by CMV exposure. In an earlier analysis of around 600 of the donors, most TCR beta V segments were observed in productive rearrangements about 87% or about 30% of the time, broadly matching IMGT annotations. Some IMGT-functional V segments, including TRBV6-2 and TRBV6-3, could not be told apart with the 87-base-pair reads, so those segments were excluded. A later analysis associated about 17,000 TCR beta sequences with specific HLA alleles at a false discovery rate of 0.05. V-gene and J-gene trimming of TCR beta chains was associated with a missense DCLRE1C variant in a later genetic analysis, and the association was replicated in an independent cohort. In a later genetic analysis, fewer N-insertions in productive TCRs were reported among donors in an Asian-associated ancestry cluster than the approximately 670-donor mean. Assigning TCR associations to individual alleles was difficult when HLA alleles, especially DR and DQ, strongly co-occurred. Compared with equally common non-associated chains, HLA-associated TCR beta chains in a later analysis were more clonally expanded and had lower generation probabilities. The authors suggested that the approach could potentially be extended to other disease states and immunological phenotypes. Only TCR beta chains were sequenced in this cohort, and the absence of alpha or paired-chain data limited detectable features. Most TCR sequences were seen in very few donors, while some public TCRs were found in many individuals. In vitro tests confirmed that three of the cytomegalovirus-associated TCR beta chains recognize cytomegalovirus antigens. Roughly uniform sequencing depth across donors was assumed in presence/absence analyses, although this assumption may not hold.

The library was prepared using the immunoSEQ multiplex PCR assay. For the multiplex PCR, a mixture combining 60 forward primers for TCR Vbeta segments and 13 reverse primers for TCR Jbeta segments was used. The CDR3 region of rearranged TCR beta genes was amplified from genomic DNA by a multiplex PCR assay. Amplified TCR beta libraries were sequenced as 87-base-pair reads on the Illumina HiSeq System. Turning to the authors' computational methods: A later analysis counted about 76 million unique TCR beta chains across the 666 repertoires, and 9 million to 14 million of these chains were shared by at least two donors. To remove PCR and sequencing errors, raw reads were error-corrected and collapsed into unique sequences using a nearest-neighbor algorithm that merged closely related sequences. CDR3 sequences were aligned to IMGT reference sequences to assign V, D and J gene segments. For a sequence to be retained, at least a six-nucleotide match to both a V gene segment and a J gene segment was required. A rearrangement was called productive if the CDR3 had no stop codons and remained in frame with V and J, and every other rearrangement was called non-productive. Following IMGT convention, CDR3 was defined as the stretch from the second conserved V-encoded cysteine to the conserved J-encoded phenylalanine. The earlier analysis of a few hundred of the donors excluded sequences that lacked an unambiguous match to a single V gene segment. An earlier analysis of a few hundred of the donors called V segments functional above 56.7% productive rearrangements and segregating when the between-donor standard deviation exceeded 5%. To diagnose cytomegalovirus status from the catalog of TCR beta chain sequences, a statistical classification framework was built. V and J gene assignment, in a later analysis, came from comparing TCR nucleotide sequences with IMGT/GENE-DB human TR gene sequences. In a later analysis, CDR3 sequences and most-parsimonious VDJ recombination scenarios were assigned using the TCRdist pipeline. A later analysis defined each TCR beta chain by its CDR3 amino acid sequence plus V-gene family, and excluded reads lacking a unique V-gene family. In a later analysis, 500 to 700 highly shared, low-generation-probability nucleotide sequences were removed to address suspected cross-contamination and a sequencing artifact. A later analysis calculated a clonal expansion index for each public chain from normalized within-repertoire ranks of inferred template counts. In a later analysis, generation probabilities were computed with a VDJ recombination model fitted to out-of-frame rearrangements, and the resulting probabilities were checked against IGoR. Hypergeometric tests were used in a later analysis to score TCR-TCR, TCR-HLA and TCR-CMV co-occurrence, with a repertoire-size bias correction applied to the TCR pairs. In a later analysis, false discovery rates were estimated by permuting HLA or CMV assignments 20 times. In a later analysis, co-occurring TCRs were grouped using DBSCAN, with TCRdist sequence similarity added in when clustering inside HLA-allele-positive subsets. Repertoires with fewer than 30,000 or more than 120,000 public chains were left out of co-occurrence clustering, as were a handful of repertoires with anomalous nucleotide sharing. The source is immuneACCESS, and TCRdb retained only in-frame sequences with V and J called. Part of the clones is not carried over; for the studies checked, unresolved V genes explain less than half of this, and the remainder is unexplained. V, J and clone size were drawn from that table, and D and trimming were deduced from the DNA. Within this sample are over 35,000 clones, with 50% of them counted one time only. Clones ranked in the top ten supply around 10% of the sample.

The cohort comprised some 680 healthy bone marrow donors. All cohort members were sampled while nominally healthy, although unrecorded immune exposures were likely present. Of the 650 to 700 cohort members, 250 to 300 had positive CMV serostatus and roughly 350 had negative CMV serostatus, and CMV serostatus was not recorded for the donor. A peripheral blood sample was collected from each donor, and TCR beta sequencing was performed on peripheral blood mononuclear cells. The Qiagen DNeasy Blood Extraction Kit was used to extract genomic DNA from the blood cell samples. CDR1 and CDR2 are read off the germline V gene as SGHRS and YFSETQ. From V the trimming removes 2 bases and from J it removes 6 bases, while the gene matches leave 5 bases of the junction unaccounted for. Counted from cysteine to phenylalanine, this CDR3 has 15 amino acids. CDR3 DNA is the only sequence kept; it has 45 bases, read in frame from the first base.

Comments on this clone: Its recognized antigen is unknown. No quality values exist for individual bases; no much larger clone is one base distant.

The sequence links TRBV5-1 to TRBJ1-5; the junction holds 10 bases that match TRBD1. The source of this sequence is a human donor in good health. The sample taken for sequencing was PBMCs. The DNA sequence is given as TGCGCCAGCAGCTTAGGGACAGGGGACGTTCAGCCCCAGCATTTT. It specifies CASSLGTGDVQPQHF.